The subject of this entry is one T cell receptor (beta chain). Its antigen specificity is not known. It is likely a read error, because the conserved phenylalanine at the end of the CDR3 is missing. The DNA is omitted, as the CDR3 cannot be located on it reliably, and the CDR3 follows TCRdb's listing. This sample was taken from a study of T cells in Graves' hyperthyroidism and ophthalmopathy (dated by TCRdb to about 2019). Regarding the complete study: To identify TCR V-J signatures that set the groups apart, the researchers used a discovery cohort of about a hundred patients, made up of 40 to 45 with Graves' ophthalmopathy and 57 with stable Graves' hyperthyroidism. Prospective prediction of ophthalmopathy was tested in an independent validation cohort consisting of 18 hyperthyroidism patients and about 17 patients who later progressed to ophthalmopathy. For training and testing, the 80 to 100 patients in the discovery cohort were randomly divided in a 7:3 ratio. The study also compared thyroid tissue and blood T-cell repertoires from a handful of Graves' hyperthyroidism patients. Following sampling, methimazole starting at 30 mg daily was given to hyperthyroidism patients, and high-dose intravenous methylprednisolone was given to ophthalmopathy patients. The paper describes TCR Vbeta CDR3 sequencing of fewer than 150 peripheral blood samples, made up of fewer than 50 ophthalmopathy patients, around 78 hyperthyroidism patients and 17 progressor patients.

Exclusion was applied to patients with uncontrolled infections, other autoimmune diseases, pregnancy or lactation. Clinical symptoms, serum thyroxine and TRAb, thyroid ultrasound, and orbital computed tomography formed the basis for the diagnoses. Total RNA was extracted using Trizol reagent, and RNA quality was assessed on an Agilent 2100 Bioanalyzer. The CDR3 spans 17 amino acids, including both terminal residues. CDR1 and CDR2, looked up from the germline V gene, are ENHRY and SYGVKD. Study-wide conclusions, independent of this receptor: Most expanded thyroid clonotypes (frequency above 0.001) were also detected in blood, a finding suggesting that blood repertoires may reflect thyroid immune responses. Sample size was not statistically predetermined, and blinding of investigators to group allocation was not performed. Ophthalmopathy was separated from stable hyperthyroidism by a 13 V-J signature model, with approximately 90% sensitivity and about 81% specificity obtained in cross-validation and 80%/75% obtained in testing. During validation, the model predicted progression to ophthalmopathy a median of about 6.5 months ahead of onset, with almost 71% sensitivity and under 85% specificity.

The TCR beta CDR3 regions were amplified from the RNA transcripts. A first-round RT-PCR of the TCR CDR3 used the HTBI primer set with the Qiagen OneStep RT-PCR kit. The libraries were constructed in a second round of multiplex PCR and then size-selected and purified. The libraries were sequenced on an Illumina HiSeq2000 using paired-end 100 bp reads. In the source study's methods: SOAPnuke was used to process the raw data, with reads discarded if the reads contained adapters or uncalled bases, had a mean Phred below 15, or lacked an exact constant-primer or identifier match. High-quality paired reads were merged with COPE v1.2.5, and unique nucleotide sequences were defined as clonotypes. MiTCR v1.1 was used to align clonotypes to the IMGT TRBV, TRBD and TRBJ reference segments. The analysis was restricted to V-J combinations with a frequency above 0.0001, which together covered 99% to 99.2% of the repertoires. A TCS score was defined as the ratio of F50 (clonal expansion) to E x V (chaos), with BLOSUM62-based TCRdist applied between CDR3 peptides within each V-J. Welch's t-statistics and random forest reduced 514 V-J features to 13, which were used in a naive Bayes classifier (R e1071). The Morisita-Horn index was used to measure how similar the thyroid and blood repertoires were. TCRdb reran the public reads through fastp at Q25 and MiXCR, keeping productive beta chains. One record per CDR3 amino acid sequence lists the most common genes and DNA. It is TCRdb's table, rather than the study itself, that gives the V and J calls and clone size. Across this sample there are 450,000 to 700,000 distinct CDR3 sequences, with under 60% seen only once. The top ten clones comprise about 20% of the sample.

The chain employs TRBV10-3 and TRBJ2-5; the table calls TRBD2, which could not be checked here. This sequence originates from an adult woman with Graves' disease, either hyperthyroidism or ophthalmopathy (not recorded which). Sequenced: peripheral blood or thyroid tissue (not recorded which). The CDR3 here reads CATNGGGTRSYGYTFGS.